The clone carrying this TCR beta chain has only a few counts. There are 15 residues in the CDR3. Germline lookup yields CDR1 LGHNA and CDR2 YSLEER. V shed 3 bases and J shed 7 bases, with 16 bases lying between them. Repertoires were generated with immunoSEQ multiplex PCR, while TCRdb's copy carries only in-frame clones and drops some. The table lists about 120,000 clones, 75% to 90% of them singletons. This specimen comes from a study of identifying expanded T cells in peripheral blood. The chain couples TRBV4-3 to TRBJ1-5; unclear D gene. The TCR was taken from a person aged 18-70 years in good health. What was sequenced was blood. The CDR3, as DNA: TGCGCCAGCAGCCATAATCACGGGGAGGAGCAGCCCCAGCATTTT. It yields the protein CASSHNHGEEQPQHF.